The clone carrying this TCR beta chain was recorded at least ten times. The antigen remains undetermined. This sample is drawn from a study of T cells in Graves' hyperthyroidism and ophthalmopathy. Broader study findings: Stable hyperthyroidism was told apart from ophthalmopathy by a model built on 13 V-J features. In the blood, most expanded thyroid clonotypes above 0.001 appeared as well.

Amplified TCR beta CDR3 regions came from RNA transcripts. HTBI primers were employed in a first-round RT-PCR of the TCR CDR3. TCRdb re-derived calls from the multiplex PCR reads in MiXCR, one entry per CDR3 protein. In the table there are a few hundred thousand distinct CDR3 sequences, 46% of which are singletons. The CDR3 has 14 residues. Germline trimming cut 5 bases from V and 6 bases from J; bases unmatched to any gene: 4. Per germline, CDR1 MNHEY and CDR2 SVGAGI. Across 18 months, stable Graves' hyperthyroidism was marked by no progression to ophthalmopathy. Exclusion of patients followed from uncontrolled infection, other autoimmune disease, pregnancy or lactation.

This rearrangement joins TRBV6-5 to TRBJ1-5; 10 nucleotides line up with TRBD1. The receptor was derived from a woman aged 18-30 years with Graves' hyperthyroidism. Material: peripheral blood or thyroid tissue (not recorded which). CDR3 in amino acids: CASSRGQGRQPQHF. The CDR3 region has the DNA TGTGCCAGCAGTAGGGGACAGGGGCGTCAGCCCCAGCATTTT.